This is a list of T cell receptor beta chains from one sample in a study of cytomegalovirus exposure and HLA in healthy donors. Only in-frame clones appear in the TCRdb table, and some are missing; sequencing was by immunoSEQ multiplex PCR. The repertoire consists of fewer than 110,000 clones, with 76% occurring once and the leading ten covering approximately 10%. Specimen: PBMCs. These receptors were taken from a woman younger than 30 in good health and CMV-seropositive. The CDR3 runs from the conserved cysteine through the conserved F or W. D genes are given only for firm matches. Not every row has a clone size; where given, it reads once, few, many or a size class.

-,TRBJ2-3,TRBV4-2,-,CASSQLPASDTDTQYF,TGTGCCAGCAGCCAACTTCCCGCTAGCGACACAGATACGCAGTATTTT
-,TRBJ2-7,TRBV5-1,-,CASSLVTLSTREQYF,TGCGCCAGCAGCTTAGTTACCCTATCCACTCGCGAGCAGTACTTC
-,TRBJ2-3,TRBV27,-,CASRSSDIDTQYF,TGTGCCAGCAGATCTTCTGACATAGATACGCAGTATTTT
-,TRBJ2-3,TRBV7-2,-,CASSLNGESTDTQYF,TGTGCCAGCAGCTTAAACGGGGAGAGCACAGATACGCAGTATTTT
-,TRBJ2-7,TRBV10-2,few,CASSGGSEQYF,TGCGCCAGCAGCGGAGGGTCCGAGCAGTACTTC
-,TRBJ1-6,TRBV9,-,CASSPGTRGSYNSPLHF,TGTGCCAGCAGCCCCGGGACAAGAGGCTCCTATAATTCACCCCTCCACTTT
TRBD1,TRBJ2-7,TRBV10-1,-,CATMGQGTYEQYF,TGCGCCACCATGGGACAGGGGACCTACGAGCAGTACTTC
TRBD2,TRBJ2-1,TRBV11-3,-,CASSLGAQSGRAGNEQFF,TGTGCCAGCAGCTTAGGGGCCCAGAGCGGGAGGGCCGGCAATGAGCAGTTCTTC
-,TRBJ1-1,TRBV7-2,-,CASSGGRTEAFF,TGTGCCAGCAGCGGGGGGAGGACTGAAGCTTTCTTT
TRBD2,TRBJ2-7,TRBV27,-,CASSLGGMALTEQYF,TGTGCCAGCAGTCTGGGGGGGATGGCTTTGACCGAGCAGTACTTC
-,TRBJ2-7,TRBV25-1,-,CATKTYEQYF,TGTGCCACCAAAACCTACGAGCAGTACTTC
TRBD1,TRBJ2-7,TRBV5-1,once,CASSLPTGEGNEQYF,TGCGCCAGCAGCTTGCCCACAGGGGAAGGGAACGAGCAGTACTTC
TRBD1,TRBJ1-4,TRBV4-1,-,CASSQPTGGLGEKLFF,TGCGCCAGCAGCCAACCTACAGGGGGCTTAGGGGAAAAACTGTTTTTT
TRBD1,TRBJ2-1,TRBV9,-,CASSVGGQGDGEQFF,TGTGCCAGCAGCGTAGGGGGACAGGGAGACGGTGAGCAGTTCTTC
-,TRBJ2-2,TRBV13,-,CASSSGLFFANTGELFF,TGTGCCAGCAGTTCCGGACTCTTCTTTGCGAACACCGGGGAGCTGTTTTTT
-,TRBJ2-7,TRBV5-6,-,CASSLVRYEQYF,TGTGCCAGCAGCTTGGTCAGGTACGAGCAGTACTTC
-,TRBJ2-7,TRBV6-5,-,CASSYGAYSYEQYF,TGTGCCAGCAGTTACGGAGCCTACTCCTACGAGCAGTACTTC
TRBD2,TRBJ2-3,TRBV10-3,-,CAISESAAGRFEDTQYF,TGTGCCATCAGTGAGTCAGCAGCGGGGAGATTTGAAGATACGCAGTATTTT
TRBD2,TRBJ2-1,TRBV5-1,-,CASSWGLAGILAYNEQFF,TGCGCCAGCAGCTGGGGGCTAGCGGGAATCTTAGCCTACAATGAGCAGTTCTTC
-,TRBJ1-4,TRBV7-9,-,CASSIDGQRKNEKLFF,TGTGCCAGCAGCATAGATGGACAGAGAAAAAATGAAAAACTGTTTTTT
-,TRBJ2-3,TRBV4-1,-,CASTSGLQRDTQYF,TGCGCCAGCACCTCCGGTCTCCAGCGAGATACGCAGTATTTT
TRBD2,TRBJ2-2,TRBV6-4,-,CASSVGLAGGKNTGELFF,TGTGCCAGCAGTGTGGGACTAGCGGGGGGGAAGAACACCGGGGAGCTGTTTTTT
-,TRBJ1-6,TRBV11-2,-,CASSGGDEGRRIYNSPLHF,TGTGCCAGCAGCGGCGGGGACGAGGGGAGGAGAATCTATAATTCACCCCTCCACTTT
-,TRBJ2-2,TRBV19,-,CASSMRGGELFF,TGTGCCAGTAGTATGCGCGGCGGGGAGCTGTTTTTT
-,TRBJ2-1,TRBV7-3,-,CASSLIPGTYNEQFF,TGTGCCAGCAGCTTAATCCCAGGCACCTACAATGAGCAGTTCTTC
TRBD1,TRBJ2-1,TRBV6-6,-,CASSYPGQRNEQFF,TGTGCCAGCAGTTACCCGGGACAGAGAAATGAGCAGTTCTTC
-,TRBJ2-7,TRBV11-2,-,CASSLDEGDEQYF,TGTGCCAGCAGCTTAGACGAGGGGGACGAGCAGTACTTC
-,TRBJ2-3,TRBV4-2,few,CASSQGDGAGTSDTQYF,TGTGCCAGCAGCCAAGGGGATGGGGCGGGGACCTCAGATACGCAGTATTTT
TRBD2,TRBJ2-1,TRBV7-3,-,CASSLPGLAGGVYNEQFF,TGTGCCAGCAGCTTGCCGGGACTAGCGGGAGGGGTTTACAATGAGCAGTTCTTC
-,TRBJ2-2,TRBV27,few,CASSFTVNTGELFF,TGTGCCAGCAGTTTCACAGTCAACACCGGGGAGCTGTTTTTT
-,TRBJ1-1,TRBV18,-,CASSANGGPTEAFF,TGTGCCAGCTCGGCCAACGGGGGGCCCACTGAAGCTTTCTTT
-,TRBJ1-1,TRBV14,-,CASSQDGRLEAFF,TGTGCCAGCAGCCAAGATGGTCGGTTAGAAGCTTTCTTT
-,TRBJ1-1,TRBV29-1,-,CSVSRSDNTEAFF,TGCAGCGTTTCTAGGTCCGACAACACTGAAGCTTTCTTT
-,TRBJ1-3,TRBV6-5,-,CASSSQGNTIYF,TGTGCCAGCAGTTCCCAGGGGAACACCATATATTTT
-,TRBJ1-1,TRBV5-1,-,CASSLAQTTEAFF,TGCGCCAGCAGCTTGGCACAAACCACTGAAGCTTTCTTT
TRBD2,TRBJ2-3,TRBV30,few,CAWRPSGRSLFTQYF,TGTGCCTGGAGACCTAGCGGGAGGTCGCTATTTACGCAGTATTTT
-,TRBJ2-5,TRBV5-8,once,CASSLASHPGETQYF,TGTGCCAGCAGCTTGGCTAGTCACCCGGGGGAGACCCAGTACTTC
TRBD1,TRBJ1-4,TRBV7-8,-,CASSVQGGTNEKLFF,TGTGCCAGCAGCGTACAGGGGGGGACTAATGAAAAACTGTTTTTT
TRBD1,TRBJ2-3,TRBV28,-,CASSLRQGVGTDTQYF,TGTGCCAGCAGTCTGAGACAGGGGGTAGGGACAGATACGCAGTATTTT
TRBD1,TRBJ2-2,TRBV27,once,CASSLTGGPGELFF,TGTGCCAGCAGTTTAACAGGGGGCCCCGGGGAGCTGTTTTTT
TRBD2,TRBJ2-7,TRBV7-2,-,CASSFCGRSSYEQYF,TGTGCCAGCAGCTTCTGCGGGAGGAGCTCCTACGAGCAGTACTTC
-,TRBJ1-1,TRBV18,-,CASSPLGGTTEAFF,TGTGCCAGCTCACCACTAGGCGGGACTACTGAAGCTTTCTTT
TRBD1,TRBJ1-2,TRBV27,-,CASGRTGGYTNYGYTF,TGTGCCAGCGGCCGGACAGGGGGCTATACTAACTATGGCTACACCTTC
-,TRBJ1-4,TRBV14,few,CASSQDAWTDEKLFF,TGTGCCAGCAGCCAAGATGCGTGGACAGATGAAAAACTGTTTTTT
TRBD2,TRBJ2-5,TRBV5-1,-,CASSVNGGTPGTQYF,TGCGCCAGCAGCGTCAACGGGGGGACCCCGGGGACCCAGTACTTC
-,TRBJ2-5,TRBV6-5,-,CASSYSPWAGQETQYF,TGTGCCAGCAGTTACTCCCCTTGGGCGGGGCAAGAGACCCAGTACTTC
-,TRBJ1-1,TRBV5-1,few,CASSLGRDTEAFF,TGCGCCAGCAGCTTGGGCAGGGACACTGAAGCTTTCTTT
TRBD2,TRBJ2-3,TRBV28,-,CASTPYRGLAGFPDTQYF,TGTGCCAGCACCCCTTACCGCGGGCTAGCGGGATTCCCAGATACGCAGTATTTT
-,TRBJ1-2,TRBV4-3,few,CASSQVLNYGYTF,TGCGCCAGCAGCCAAGTTCTTAACTATGGCTACACCTTC
TRBD2,TRBJ2-3,TRBV10-3,-,CAIRDTSESTTDTQYF,TGTGCCATCAGAGATACTAGCGAAAGTACCACAGATACGCAGTATTTT